This TCR beta chain was identified in a study of CD8 T cells in ankylosing spondylitis. This clonotype came up a few times. Its antigen is as yet unknown. The CDR3 spans 15 residues. Looked up from germline, CDR1 is DFQATT and CDR2 is SNEGSKA (reference sequence). V shed 1 base and J 5 bases; nucleotides not matched to a gene: 10. Using quantitative 5'-RACE with molecular barcodes, the authors made TCR beta libraries. TCRdb fed the 5' RACE reads into MiXCR, producing one record per CDR3 protein. The repertoire holds 220,000 or so distinct CDR3 sequences, with roughly 18% as singletons. General study points: Clones linked to the disease showed a CD8+ phenotype. They occurred at relatively low frequencies in peripheral blood. Both synovial fluid and blood in reactive arthritis had previously been reported to carry some motif variants. According to the report, clones linked to the disease were significantly enriched in matched synovial fluid samples taken from ankylosing spondylitis patients. What seemed typical of ankylosing spondylitis blood was a TCR beta motif built from several highly homologous variants.

Sequenced sample: blood, either unsorted or a sorted T cell fraction (not recorded which). The V gene is TRBV20-1, the J gene TRBJ2-7, with 8 positions matching TRBD2. The sequence derives from a male donor with ankylosing spondylitis. The CDR3 DNA is TGCAGTGCTAGAGTCCCCGGGGGGGCGAGGAACGAGCAGTACTTC. Amino acids: CSARVPGGARNEQYF.